This T cell receptor beta chain was sequenced for a study of glioma-infiltrating T cells (dated by TCRdb to 2015 to 2016). A note on the overall study: TCR alpha- and beta-chain repertoires were sequenced from glioma tissue, non-neoplastic brain tissue and matched peripheral blood mononuclear cells. Each tissue-infiltrating repertoire was compared with the same patient's peripheral blood repertoire to measure divergence between tissue and blood T-cell populations. The paired cohort comprised three low-grade glioma patients, 8 or 9 primary glioblastoma patients and three non-glioma patients contributing non-neoplastic brain tissue.

The investigation overall reported the following: Group comparisons rested on small numbers: three non-neoplastic, three low-grade glioma and eight glioblastoma patients. VJ-independent divergence between tissue and blood was found to be below expectation in non-neoplastic patients but above expectation in all gliomas, particularly low-grade gliomas. Tissue and blood shared very few CDR3 sequences, a result attributed to high CDR3 diversity and limited sampling.

This clonotype was detected ten times or more. Which antigen it targets is not known. No base-level quality is on record; no much larger clone is a single base apart. The CDR3 numbers 13 residues from cysteine through phenylalanine. The DNA shown is the 39-base CDR3, in frame from base 1. Taken from the germline V gene, the CDR1 and CDR2 loops are MNHNS and SASEGT. Relative to germline, V is missing 3 bases and J is missing 7 bases, with 5 bases of the junction outside any gene match. The iRepertoire nested amplicon-rescue multiplex PCR (arm-PCR) platform was used to amplify TCR alpha and beta CDR3 regions from RNA. For one-step reverse transcription and amplification, about 100-450 ng of tissue mRNA or PBMC total RNA was used as input. After bead purification, a secondary multiplex PCR added Illumina adapters, and libraries were gel-purified between 200 and 400 bp. Demultiplexing relied on internal 6-nucleotide barcodes carried by the libraries. Sequencing of libraries was performed on an Illumina MiSeq with 2x220 or 2x250 nucleotide paired-end reads. Per the authors' processing: Paired reads were merged using FLASH 1.2.11 and aligned with BWA-MEM to the GRCh37 human genome, and TRA and TRB reads were then extracted. V and J assignment used an IMGT-derived reference of cassette sequences and CDR3 motifs that included pseudogenes. Reads were translated in three frames, and productive CDR3s were defined as those with a C...FGXG motif and no stop codons. A clonotype was defined as a unique combination of a V-J cassette pair and a CDR3 amino acid sequence. Filtering of reads was based on Hamming distance, with the threshold set by the sequence error rate of each sample in mapped regions. TCRdb took the public reads, trimmed them with fastp at Q25, ran MiXCR for clone calling and kept in-frame beta chains. All rows with the same CDR3 protein become a single entry with the most common DNA and genes. These V and J calls originate from TCRdb's pipeline instead of the authors' own analysis. Across this sample there are 85,000 to 110,000 distinct CDR3 sequences, with under 30% seen only once. The ten largest clones capture less than 55% of the sample.

The specimen was glioma tissue, nonneoplastic brain tissue, or PBMCs (not recorded which). The receptor was isolated from a human donor with low-grade glioma or glioblastoma, undergoing nonglioma brain surgery, or in good health (not recorded which). The sequence is built from TRBV6-1 and TRBJ1-2, with 7 bases aligning to TRBD1. The nucleotides are TGTGCCAGCAGTGACAGGGGGTTATCTGGCTACACCTTC. Translated, this is CASSDRGLSGYTF.